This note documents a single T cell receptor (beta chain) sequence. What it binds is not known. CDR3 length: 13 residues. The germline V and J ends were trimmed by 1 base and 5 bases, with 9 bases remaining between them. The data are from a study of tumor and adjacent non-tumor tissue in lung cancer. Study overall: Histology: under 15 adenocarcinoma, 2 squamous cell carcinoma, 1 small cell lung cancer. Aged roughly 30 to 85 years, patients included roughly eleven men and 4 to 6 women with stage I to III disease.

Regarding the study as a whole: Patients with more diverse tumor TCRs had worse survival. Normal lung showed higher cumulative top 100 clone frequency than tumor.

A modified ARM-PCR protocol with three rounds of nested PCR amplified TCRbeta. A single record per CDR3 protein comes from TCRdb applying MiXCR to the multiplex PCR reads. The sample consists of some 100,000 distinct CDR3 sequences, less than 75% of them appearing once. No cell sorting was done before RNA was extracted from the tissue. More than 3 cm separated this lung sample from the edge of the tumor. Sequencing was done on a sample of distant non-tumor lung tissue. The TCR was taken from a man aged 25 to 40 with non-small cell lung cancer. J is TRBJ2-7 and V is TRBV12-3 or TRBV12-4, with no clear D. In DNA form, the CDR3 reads TGTGCCAGCAGTTTAGTCATGGCGGACGAGCAGTACTTC. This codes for CASSLVMADEQYF.